A few counts support the clone carrying this TCR beta chain. Documented time point: pretreatment peripheral blood. The assay was immunoSEQ multiplex PCR, and TCRdb's table has in-frame clones only and misses some. The top ten clones hold 2% to 2.5% of a sample with 87,000 or so clones, 80% to 85% of them seen once. This sample was taken from a study of PD-L1 blockade in urothelial cancer. The overall study: Blood yielded a median of about 150,000 T cells per sample.

In germline, CDR1 is MNHNS, CDR2 SASEGT. The CDR3 covers 13 residues. V lost 11 bases and J 3 bases, leaving 13 bases between the germline ends. The receptor was derived from a man in his sixties with urothelial cancer. The chain links TRBV6-1 to TRBJ2-2; possible D gene TRBD1, 6 bases. This sample comprised PBMCs, obtained around atezolizumab (anti-PD-L1) treatment. CDR3 amino acids: CAGKGVYTGELFF. For the CDR3, the DNA is TGTGCCGGCAAGGGGGTCTACACCGGGGAGCTGTTTTTT.